These 24 T cell receptor beta chains originate from one sample sequenced in a study of shared clonotypes between healthy human individuals. Clones were sequenced by immunoSEQ multiplex PCR, and TCRdb holds only the in-frame ones, with some missing. Among over a million clones listed, approximately 98.5% were seen once. Input material: naive CD4+ T cells sorted from blood. Subset denoted: CD45RA+ positively selected. Receptors originate from a man aged 25 to 40 in good health.

This clone was seen once. This chain joins TRBV29-1 and TRBJ1-2, with no clear D. V lost 5 bases to trimming and J lost 0 bases, with 10 bases between them. Germline V CDR1 and CDR2: SQVTM, ANQGSEA. The CDR3 has 13 residues. CDR3 nucleotides: TGCAGCGTTCACACTAGGTCTAACTATGGCTACACCTTC. Encoded protein: CSVHTRSNYGYTF.

This chain joins TRBV29-1 and TRBJ2-3; no clear D. V was cut by 3 bases and J by 4 bases, with 8 bases left in between. This CDR3 comprises 12 residues. Germline V gives CDR1 SQVTM, CDR2 ANQGSEA. The CDR3 sequence: CSVDNGADTQYF. The CDR3 bases are TGCAGCGTTGATAATGGGGCAGATACGCAGTATTTT.

The chain combines TRBV7-6 with TRBJ2-3; D assignment may be TRBD1 or TRBD2 (5 bases each). The germline V gene has CDR1 SGHVS and CDR2 FNYEAQ. The CDR3 consists of 13 residues. Trimming took off 3 bases at V and 7 bases at J, with 11 bases between the two ends. CDR3 sequence reads: CASSFGTQNTQYF. In DNA form, the CDR3 reads TGTGCCAGCAGCTTCGGGACCCAAAATACGCAGTATTTT.

The rearrangement joins TRBV28 to TRBJ2-1; 11 bases fit TRBD2. CDR1 is MDHEN and CDR2 is SYDVKM in the germline V gene. Trimming took 8 bases from V and 4 from J; bases not matched to a gene: 10. The CDR3 loop spans 16 amino acids. Here the CDR3 DNA reads TGTGCCAGCCTTCAATCCGGGACTAGCGGATACAATGAGCAGTTCTTC. It is translated as CASLQSGTSGYNEQFF.

This clone was counted once. The genes are TRBV5-5 and TRBJ2-3; TRBD2 matches at 8 bases. The CDR3 sequence is 18 residues long. Trimming cost V 1 base and J 2 bases; bases outside gene matches: 12. The germline V gene has CDR1 SGHKS and CDR2 YYEKEE (reference sequence). Written as DNA, the CDR3 is TGTGCCAGCAGCTTGATCCACCGGGCAGCGGGGGCCACAGATACGCAGTATTTT. This gives the protein CASSLIHRAAGATDTQYF.

A single count supports this clone. J is TRBJ2-2 and V is TRBV28; D gene uncertain. CDR1 and CDR2 (germline): MDHEN, SYDVKM. The germline V and J ends were trimmed by 5 bases and 3 bases, with 7 bases remaining between them. There are 13 residues in the CDR3. CDR3 sequence (DNA): TGTGCCAGCAGTGGGATTTACACCGGGGAGCTGTTTTTT. This sequence encodes CASSGIYTGELFF.

The CDR3 spells CASGGSSYEQYF. Written as DNA, the CDR3 is TGTGCCAGCGGCGGGAGCTCCTACGAGCAGTACTTC. The genes are TRBV21-1 and TRBJ2-7; the table's D call, TRBD2, has no DNA check behind it. TRBV21-1 is a recognized pseudogene. The CDR3 has 12 residues.

This clone has a handful of counts. The rearrangement joins TRBV2 to TRBJ2-3; D gene unclear. Germline lookup yields CDR1 SNHLY and CDR2 FYNNEI. V was trimmed by 6 bases and J by 8 bases, leaving 12 bases between them. This CDR3 spans 12 amino acids. CDR3: CASSPTSFTQYF. As DNA, the CDR3 is TGTGCCAGCAGCCCAACAAGTTTTACGCAGTATTTT.

The rearrangement uses TRBV6-1 and TRBJ1-1, with D maybe TRBD1 (6 bases). Germline assignment: CDR1 MNHNS and CDR2 SASEGT. The CDR3 is 15 amino acids. Trimming took 4 bases from V and 0 from J, leaving 12 bases between them. Here the CDR3 reads CASSVWTDMNTEAFF. Here the CDR3 DNA reads TGTGCCAGCAGTGTGTGGACAGATATGAACACTGAAGCTTTCTTT.

This clone occurred once. The rearrangement uses TRBV7-6 and TRBJ2-1; TRBD2 matches 8 bases. The junction had 15 bases not matched to a gene; V was cut back by 5 bases and J by 0 bases. CDR1 SGHVS and CDR2 FNYEAQ come from the germline V gene. The CDR3 totals 19 residues. The CDR3 sequence is CASSPGASGPSHSYNEQFF. The CDR3 DNA sequence: TGTGCCAGCAGCCCGGGGGCTAGCGGGCCCTCTCACTCCTACAATGAGCAGTTCTTC.

The chain is built from TRBV2 and TRBJ1-5; perhaps TRBD1 as D (5 bases). Germline CDR1 SNHLY, CDR2 FYNNEI. The CDR3 is 13 residues long. V lost 8 bases and J 7 bases, leaving 15 bases between the germline ends. The CDR3 here is CASFREVGQPQHF. The CDR3 coding sequence is TGTGCCAGCTTCAGGGAGGTAGGGCAGCCCCAGCATTTT.

The chain uses TRBV29-1 and TRBJ2-1; 10 positions match TRBD2. Germline CDR1 is SQVTM and CDR2 is ANQGSEA. CDR3 length equals 15 residues. V dropped 4 bases and J dropped 7; count of bases not matched to a gene: 10. CDR3 in amino acids: CSVVGLAGVINEQFF. The CDR3 DNA follows: TGCAGCGTTGTCGGGCTAGCGGGAGTAATAAATGAGCAGTTCTTC.

This clone appeared a single time. The chain links TRBV4-1 to TRBJ1-4, with unresolved D. Germline V CDR1 and CDR2: MGHRA, YSYEKL. The CDR3 consists of 16 residues. V was shortened by 3 bases and J by 0 bases, with 11 bases between the two germline ends. This CDR3 reads CASSQQLSATNEKLFF. The CDR3 DNA sequence: TGCGCCAGCAGCCAGCAGCTGAGTGCAACTAATGAAAAACTGTTTTTT.

The rearrangement uses TRBV6-5 and TRBJ1-2; D gene unclear. The CDR3 is made up of 12 amino acids. Germline-derived CDR1 and CDR2 are MNHEY and SVGAGI. V was pared by 7 bases and J by 1 base, with 7 bases between. CDR3 DNA: TGTGCCAGCACTTCCAGTAACTATGGCTACACCTTC. This gives the protein CASTSSNYGYTF.

V and J are TRBV10-1 and TRBJ2-7, with D possibly matching TRBD1 (6 bases). Trimming took off 8 bases at V and 2 bases at J, with 16 bases between the two ends. CDR1 is WNHNN, CDR2 SYGVQD, per germline (reference sequence). This CDR3 spans 14 amino acids. This chain's CDR3 is CASLPRQVTYEQYF. The CDR3 DNA follows: TGCGCCAGCCTACCACGACAGGTTACCTACGAGCAGTACTTC.

This chain links TRBV7-9 with TRBJ2-7; D perhaps matches TRBD2 (6 bases). Trimming shortened V by 1 base and J by 3 bases, and 19 bases separated the two germline ends. The CDR3 length is 17 residues. CDR1 is SEHNR, CDR2 FQNEAQ, per germline (reference sequence). The CDR3 nucleotides read TGTGCCAGCAGCTTAGATCGGGGGATTGGTCGGCTCTACGAGCAGTACTTC. The encoded protein is CASSLDRGIGRLYEQYF.

This clone was observed a single time. The chain has TRBV2 and TRBJ2-7, with 7 bases aligning to TRBD1. CDR3 size: 14 residues. The V gene end was trimmed by 4 bases and the J gene end by 0 bases; junction bases not matched to a gene: 3. Per the germline V gene, CDR1 is SNHLY and CDR2 is FYNNEI. Written as DNA, the CDR3 is TGTGCCAGCAGTGTAGGACAGGTCTCCTACGAGCAGTACTTC. It yields the protein CASSVGQVSYEQYF.

The V gene is TRBV6-5, the J gene TRBJ2-2; the D is unclear. Germline V lookup: CDR1 MNHEY, CDR2 SVGAGI. V shed 4 bases and J shed 1 base, with 7 bases lying between them. The length of the CDR3 is 14 residues. The CDR3 is CASSSRRNTGELFF. The DNA of the CDR3 is TGTGCCAGCAGTTCTAGGAGGAACACCGGGGAGCTGTTTTTT.

This chain links TRBV21-1 with TRBJ2-7; the table calls TRBD2, which could not be checked here. TRBV21-1 is noted as a pseudogene. This CDR3 region has 19 residues. For the CDR3, the DNA is TGTGCCAGCAGCAAAGAAGCGAGCAGGAGAGGAGGGAGCTCCTACGAGCAGTACTTC. Translating gives CASSKEASRRGGSSYEQYF.

The chain joins TRBV29-1 to TRBJ1-1, with TRBD1 matching 8 bases. Losses at the gene ends were 6 bases for V and 5 bases for J; bases not matched to a gene: 14. This CDR3 spans 15 amino acids. CDR1 and CDR2 from the germline V gene are SQVTM and ANQGSEA. The chain's CDR3 is CSVPRAGGGRTEAFF. The CDR3 DNA is TGCAGCGTCCCTAGGGCAGGGGGCGGTCGAACTGAAGCTTTCTTT. Combining the CDR3 with reference TRBV29-1 and TRBJ1-1 gives the whole variable domain SAVISQKPSRDICQRGTSLTIQCQVDSQVTMMFWYRQQPGQSLTLIATANQGSEATYESGFVIDKFPISRPNLTFSTLTVSNMSPEDSSIYLCSVPRAGGGRTEAFFGQGTRLTVV.

This clone has just one count. The chain carries TRBV29-1 and TRBJ2-4; D is unresolved. Trimming stripped 6 bases from V and 0 bases from J, with 9 bases between. Looked up from germline, CDR1 is SQVTM and CDR2 is ANQGSEA. The length of the CDR3 is 13 residues. The DNA of the CDR3 is TGCAGCGTCTTAGGTCTAGCCAAAAACATTCAGTACTTC. Residues: CSVLGLAKNIQYF.

The gene calls are TRBV19 and TRBJ2-1; D might be TRBD1 or TRBD2, each matching 5 bases. Germline CDR1 reads LNHDA; CDR2 reads SQIVND (reference sequence). V was trimmed by 2 bases and J by 8 bases, leaving 7 bases between them. The CDR3 loop spans 12 amino acids. This CDR3 reads CASSIRGDEQFF. The DNA for the CDR3 is TGTGCCAGTAGTATAAGAGGGGATGAGCAGTTCTTC.

This chain joins TRBV18 and TRBJ1-2; 11 positions match TRBD1. V was clipped by 4 bases and J by 5 bases; unmatched bases: 3. Germline V gene data show CDR1 as KGHSH and CDR2 as LQKENI. The CDR3 consists of 14 residues. CDR3 sequence (DNA): TGTGCCAGCTCACGGGACAGGGGGGAGTATGGCTACACCTTC. As protein: CASSRDRGEYGYTF.

J is TRBJ2-3 and V is TRBV5-4; possible D gene TRBD2, 5 bases. The CDR3 runs 15 residues. V was clipped by 5 bases and J by 5 bases, with 18 bases between them. Germline V gene sequence: CDR1 SGHNT, CDR2 YYREEE (reference sequence). CDR3 coding DNA: TGTGCCAGCAGTCCCGCGGTGAGGGTTGGAGATACGCAGTATTTT. Translating gives CASSPAVRVGDTQYF.